These 2 T cell receptor beta chains share one sample of origin, sequenced in a study of shared clonotypes between healthy human individuals. The table came from immunoSEQ multiplex PCR; TCRdb's copy has only in-frame clones and leaves some out. This table has around 690,000 clones, about 92% appearing once. Sequencing was carried out using memory CD8+ T cells from PBMCs. Regarding subset: CD45RO+ cells pooled with CCR7-negative TemRA cells. These receptors all come from a man between 18 and 29 years old in good health. Some clones in this sample may be carry-over from other donors' samples.

The chain recombines TRBV6-5 with TRBJ2-7; D not certain. Germline V gene data show CDR1 as MNHEY and CDR2 as SVGAGI. CDR3 length: 11 amino acids. V shed 7 bases and J shed 9 bases, with 13 bases lying between them. The CDR3 DNA reads TGTGCCAGCACCCCCCGCAGTGGGCAGTACTTC. It encodes CASTPRSGQYF.

This clone appeared a few times. The chain carries TRBV4-2 and TRBJ1-4; D not resolved. The V and J ends lost 2 bases and 8 bases respectively, with 15 bases between them. Germline-derived CDR1 and CDR2 are LGHNA and YNFKEQ. The CDR3 runs to 15 residues. CDR3 amino acids: CASSQLSPSAEKLFF. CDR3 bases: TGTGCCAGCAGCCAATTATCTCCCTCGGCCGAAAAACTGTTTTTT.